The clone carrying this T cell receptor beta chain has more than one count but fewer than ten. Germline V gives CDR1 MGHDK, CDR2 SYGVNS. Trimming took 2 bases from V and 7 from J, leaving 15 bases between them. The CDR3 runs 15 residues. The entry originates in a study of T-cell reconstitution after alpha-beta-depleted transplantation in children. Unique molecular identifiers were incorporated during preparation of the TCRbeta library. TCRdb redid the calling of the PCR reads with MiXCR, one entry per CDR3 protein. The table has fewer than 550,000 distinct CDR3 sequences, about an eighth seen once; the top ten hold 14%.

This TCR derives from a female patient between 2 and 15 years old who had a stem cell transplant for aplastic anemia, so the T cells may come from the graft donor. V gene TRBV25-1 combines with J gene TRBJ1-5, with D maybe TRBD1 (5 bases). Specimen: PBMCs, mostly from graft donor cells, collected 180 days after TCRalphabeta/CD19-depleted stem cell transplant. The CDR3 DNA reads as TGTGCCAGCAGTGAAGGGGGGTCAGGGTGGCAGCCCCAGCATTTT. Protein: CASSEGGSGWQPQHF.